The TCR beta chain under discussion was sequenced for a study of neurological immune-mediated disorders. Findings of the study overall: TCR-beta repertoires seemed private in all groups, with no expanded CDR3 amino acid sequences shared. Multiple sclerosis patients had less TCR clonal expansion than even healthy controls, unlike HTLV-1-associated myelopathy.

CDR3 length: 15 amino acids. The V end lost 3 bases, the J end lost 0 bases, and 9 bases lay between the germline ends. Specified time point: longitudinal time-point 2. Unsorted libraries came from 2 million PBMCs stored at -80 °C. This clonotype showed up many times. Its cognate antigen is unknown. The output of every sequencing run, over 190 million TCR-beta sequences, came from 15-18 subjects. One entry per CDR3 protein results from TCRdb running MiXCR on the 5' RACE reads. The table lists about 90,000 distinct CDR3 sequences, 13% of them singletons, with about 5% in the top ten. The TCR sequence derives from a female donor with HTLV-1-associated myelopathy (HAM/TSP). The chain uses TRBV12-3 or TRBV12-4 and TRBJ1-5; D remains ambiguous. Sequences were obtained from PBMCs. The CDR3: CASSLSDNSNQPQHF. For the CDR3, the DNA is TGTGCCAGCAGTTTGTCCGACAATAGCAATCAGCCCCAGCATTTT.